The 6 T cell receptor beta chains presented below share a single source sample, sequenced in a study of regulatory T cells in long-lasting Graves disease. Time point of the sample: newly diagnosed GD, antithyroid drugs for less than 3 months. The TCR library used RNA extracted from PBMCs. Arm-PCR of CDR3 regions and iRepertoire HTBI primers were the basis on which TCR beta libraries were built. One entry per CDR3 protein, called by TCRdb with MiXCR from the multiplex PCR reads. The table includes about 300,000 distinct CDR3 sequences, 15% to 20% detected once. Sequences were derived from peripheral blood mononuclear cells (PBMCs), sampled at new diagnosis, from a patient treated with antithyroid drugs. The source is a female donor with Graves disease.

The gene calls are TRBV27 and TRBJ1-5, with TRBD1 as a possible D gene (5 bases). V gave up 4 bases and J gave up 7 bases, with 17 bases separating them. The CDR3 length is 15 residues. CDR1 is MNHEY, CDR2 SMNVEV, per germline (reference sequence). The chain's CDR3 is CASSSYRDDSQPQHF. CDR3 DNA sequence: TGTGCCAGCAGTTCCTACCGGGACGATAGCCAGCCCCAGCATTTT.

In its sample, this clonotype was seen many times. This rearrangement joins TRBV7-8 to TRBJ1-2; D remains ambiguous. Trimming removed 1 base from V and 1 base from J, with 7 bases in between. The CDR3 has 14 residues. The germline gives CDR1 SGHVS, CDR2 FQNEAQ. The CDR3 protein is CASSLDKSNYGYTF. The DNA for the CDR3 is TGTGCCAGCAGCTTAGATAAGAGTAACTATGGCTACACCTTC.

This clonotype was recorded many times. V is TRBV12-3 or TRBV12-4 and J is TRBJ1-1; D may be TRBD1 (5 bases). The ends were cut back, 5 bases at V and 0 bases at J, with 10 bases in the middle. CDR3 length: 14 amino acids. Here the CDR3 reads CASSQSRVNTEAFF. The CDR3 DNA sequence: TGTGCCAGCAGTCAGTCCAGGGTGAACACTGAAGCTTTCTTT.

This clonotype was counted at least ten times. This chain joins TRBV9 and TRBJ2-7, with D unresolved. This CDR3 is built from 15 residues. Germline assignment: CDR1 SGDLS and CDR2 YYNGEE. V dropped 4 bases and J dropped 2 bases, with 16 bases sitting between them. CDR3 DNA: TGTGCCAGCAGCAAGGGCCCCCTGAGCCCCTACGAGCAGTACTTC. Its translation: CASSKGPLSPYEQYF. The variable domain in full, completed from reference TRBV9 and TRBJ2-7, reads DSGVTQTPKHLITATGQRVTLRCSPRSGDLSVYWYQQSLDQGLQFLIQYYNGEERAKGNILERFSAQQFPDLHSELNLSSLELGDSALYFCASSKGPLSPYEQYFGPGTRLTVT.

This clonotype has only a few counts. The rearrangement links TRBV9 to TRBJ2-5; TRBD1 agrees at 9 bases. The CDR3 loop spans 16 amino acids. The V segment lost 3 bases and the J segment 3 bases; nucleotides outside the gene matches: 9. In germline, CDR1 is SGDLS, CDR2 YYNGEE. This CDR3 reads CASSDTTGGREETQYF. For the CDR3, the DNA is TGTGCCAGCAGCGATACGACAGGGGGACGTGAAGAGACCCAGTACTTC.

About this clonotype itself: Being one base from a much bigger clone, this may be a read error. The V and J genes are TRBV6-1 and TRBJ1-6; TRBD1 agrees at 12 bases. Germline assignment: CDR1 MNHNS and CDR2 SASEGT. The CDR3 length is 19 residues. Trimming took 5 bases from V and 0 from J; bases not matched to a gene: 8. As DNA, the CDR3 is TGTGCCAGCAGTCCCGAAGGGACAGGGGGCAGCTCCTATAATTCACCCCTCCACTTT. This gives the protein CASSPEGTGGSSYNSPLHF.